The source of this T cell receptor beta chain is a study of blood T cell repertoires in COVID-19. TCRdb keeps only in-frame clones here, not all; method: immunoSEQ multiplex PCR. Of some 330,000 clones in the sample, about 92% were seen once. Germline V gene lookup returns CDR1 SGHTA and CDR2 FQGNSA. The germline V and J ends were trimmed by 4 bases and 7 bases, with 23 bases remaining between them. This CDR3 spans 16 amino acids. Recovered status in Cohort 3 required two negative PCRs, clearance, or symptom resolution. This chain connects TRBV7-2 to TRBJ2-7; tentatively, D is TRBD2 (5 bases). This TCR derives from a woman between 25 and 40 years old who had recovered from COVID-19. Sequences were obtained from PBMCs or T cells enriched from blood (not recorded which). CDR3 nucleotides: TGTGCCAGCAGCTCGACTCCGAGACGGGAAACGGGGGAGCAGTACTTC. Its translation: CASSSTPRRETGEQYF.